This T cell receptor beta chain came from a study of T cells in Graves' hyperthyroidism and ophthalmopathy. RNA transcripts gave rise to amplified TCR beta CDR3 regions. The HTBI set primed first-round TCR CDR3 RT-PCR. Each CDR3 protein is one row after TCRdb ran MiXCR on the multiplex PCR reads. The repertoire consists of 350,000 to 450,000 distinct CDR3 sequences, with approximately 18% occurring once and the leading ten covering 34%. Ten or more counts support this clonotype. The sample comprised blood. The receptor's source is a woman aged 30 to 39 with Graves' hyperthyroidism that later progressed to Graves' ophthalmopathy.

CDR3: CAWSVAADTQYF. The CDR3 bases are TGTGCCTGGAGTGTAGCGGCAGATACGCAGTATTTT. The V call is TRBV30, the J call TRBJ2-3; D perhaps matches TRBD2 (5 bases). CDR3 length: 12 residues. Trimming took 0 bases from V and 4 from J, leaving 5 bases between them. CDR1 is GTSNPN and CDR2 is SVGIG in the germline V gene (reference sequence).